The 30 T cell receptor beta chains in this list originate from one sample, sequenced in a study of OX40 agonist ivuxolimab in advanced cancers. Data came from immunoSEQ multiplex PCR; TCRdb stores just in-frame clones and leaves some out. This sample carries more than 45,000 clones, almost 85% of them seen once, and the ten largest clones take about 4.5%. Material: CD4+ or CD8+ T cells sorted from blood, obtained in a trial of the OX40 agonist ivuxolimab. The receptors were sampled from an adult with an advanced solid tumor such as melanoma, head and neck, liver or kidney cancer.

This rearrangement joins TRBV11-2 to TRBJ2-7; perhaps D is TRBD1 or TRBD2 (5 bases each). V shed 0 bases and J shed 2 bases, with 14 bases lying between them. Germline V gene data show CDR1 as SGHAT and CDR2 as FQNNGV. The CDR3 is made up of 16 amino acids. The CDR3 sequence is CASSLEVSRGPYEQYF. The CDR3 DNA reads TGTGCCAGCAGCTTAGAGGTATCCCGGGGCCCCTACGAGCAGTACTTC.

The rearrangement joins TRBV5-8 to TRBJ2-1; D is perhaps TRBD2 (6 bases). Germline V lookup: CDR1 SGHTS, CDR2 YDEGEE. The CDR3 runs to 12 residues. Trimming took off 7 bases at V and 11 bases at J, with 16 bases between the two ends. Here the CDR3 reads CASGEESAKQFF. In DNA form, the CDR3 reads TGTGCCAGCGGGGAGGAGTCGGCTAAGCAGTTCTTC.

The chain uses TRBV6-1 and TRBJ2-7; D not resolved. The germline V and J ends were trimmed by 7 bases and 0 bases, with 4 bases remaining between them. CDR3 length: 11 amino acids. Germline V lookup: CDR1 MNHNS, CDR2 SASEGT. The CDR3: CASTDSYEQYF. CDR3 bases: TGTGCCAGCACGGACTCCTACGAGCAGTACTTC.

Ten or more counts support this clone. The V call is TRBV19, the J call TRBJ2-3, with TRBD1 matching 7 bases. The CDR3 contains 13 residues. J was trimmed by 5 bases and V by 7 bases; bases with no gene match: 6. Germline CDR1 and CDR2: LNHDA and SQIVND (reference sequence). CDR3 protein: CASNTGAIDTQYF. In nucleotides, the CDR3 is TGTGCCAGTAATACAGGGGCGATAGATACGCAGTATTTT.

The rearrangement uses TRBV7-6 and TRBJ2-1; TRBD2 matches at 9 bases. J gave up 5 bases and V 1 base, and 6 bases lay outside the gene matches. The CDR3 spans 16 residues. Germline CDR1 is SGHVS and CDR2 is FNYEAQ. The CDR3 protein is CASSLGGGRGNNEQFF. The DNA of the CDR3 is TGTGCCAGCAGCTTAGGGGGCGGGAGGGGGAACAATGAGCAGTTCTTC.

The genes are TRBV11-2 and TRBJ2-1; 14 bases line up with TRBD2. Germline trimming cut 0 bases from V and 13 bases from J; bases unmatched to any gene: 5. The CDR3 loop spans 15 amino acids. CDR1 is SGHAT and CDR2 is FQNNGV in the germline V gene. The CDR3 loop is CASSLETSGRAVQFF. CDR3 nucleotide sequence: TGTGCCAGCAGCTTAGAGACTAGCGGGAGGGCCGTTCAGTTCTTC.

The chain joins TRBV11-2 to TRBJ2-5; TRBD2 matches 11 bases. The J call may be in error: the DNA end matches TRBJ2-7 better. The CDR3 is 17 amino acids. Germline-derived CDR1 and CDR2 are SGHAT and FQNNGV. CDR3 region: CASSLDQASGRYNEQYF. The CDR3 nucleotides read TGTGCCAGCAGCTTAGATCAGGCTAGCGGGAGGTATAACGAGCAGTACTTC.

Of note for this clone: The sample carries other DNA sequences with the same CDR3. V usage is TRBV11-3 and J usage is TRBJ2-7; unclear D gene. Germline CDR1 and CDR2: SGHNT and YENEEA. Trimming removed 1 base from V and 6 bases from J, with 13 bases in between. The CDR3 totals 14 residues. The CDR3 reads CASSLGPPVGEQYF. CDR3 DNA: TGTGCCAGCAGCTTAGGGCCTCCGGTAGGCGAGCAGTACTTC.

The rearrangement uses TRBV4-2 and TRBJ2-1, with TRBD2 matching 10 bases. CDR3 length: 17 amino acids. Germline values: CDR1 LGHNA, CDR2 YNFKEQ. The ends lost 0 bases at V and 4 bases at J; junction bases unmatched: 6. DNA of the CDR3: TGTGCCAGCAGCCAAGATACAGCGGGAGGGCCGTACAATGAGCAGTTCTTC. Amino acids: CASSQDTAGGPYNEQFF.

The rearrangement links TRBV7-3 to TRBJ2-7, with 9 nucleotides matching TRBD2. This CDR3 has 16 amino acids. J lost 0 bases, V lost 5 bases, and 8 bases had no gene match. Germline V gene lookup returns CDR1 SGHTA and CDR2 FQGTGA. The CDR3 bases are TGTGCCAGCAGCCCCCATGCTAGCGGGGCCTCCTACGAGCAGTACTTC. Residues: CASSPHASGASYEQYF. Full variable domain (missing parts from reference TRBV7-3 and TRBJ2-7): GAGVSQTPSNKVTEKGKYVELRCDPISGHTALYWYRQSLGQGPEFLIYFQGTGAADDSGLPNDRFFAVRPEGSVSTLKIQRTERGDSAVYLCASSPHASGASYEQYFGPGTRLTVT.

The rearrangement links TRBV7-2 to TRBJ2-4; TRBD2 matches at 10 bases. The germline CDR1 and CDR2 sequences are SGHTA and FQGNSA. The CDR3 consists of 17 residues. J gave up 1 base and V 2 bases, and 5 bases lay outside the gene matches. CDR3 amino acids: CASSLLAGAGAKNIQYF. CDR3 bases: TGTGCCAGCAGCTTACTAGCGGGAGCCGGGGCCAAAAACATTCAGTACTTC. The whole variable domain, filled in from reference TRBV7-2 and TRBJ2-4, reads GAGVSQSPSNKVTEKGKDVELRCDPISGHTALYWYRQSLGQGLEFLIYFQGNSAPDKSGLPSDRFSAERTGGSVSTLTIQRTQQEDSAVYLCASSLLAGAGAKNIQYFGAGTRLSVL.

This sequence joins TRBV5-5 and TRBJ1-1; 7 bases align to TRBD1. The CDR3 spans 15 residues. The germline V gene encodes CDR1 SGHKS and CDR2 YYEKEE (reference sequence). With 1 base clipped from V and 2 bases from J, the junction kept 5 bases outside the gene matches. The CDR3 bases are TGTGCCAGCAGCTTGATGCGACAGGGAAACACTGAAGCTTTCTTT. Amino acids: CASSLMRQGNTEAFF. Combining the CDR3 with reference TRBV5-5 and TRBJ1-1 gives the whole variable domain DAGVTQSPTHLIKTRGQQVTLRCSPISGHKSVSWYQQVLGQGPQFIFQYYEKEERGRGNFPDRFSARQFPNYSSELNVNALLLGDSALYLCASSLMRQGNTEAFFGQGTRLTVV.

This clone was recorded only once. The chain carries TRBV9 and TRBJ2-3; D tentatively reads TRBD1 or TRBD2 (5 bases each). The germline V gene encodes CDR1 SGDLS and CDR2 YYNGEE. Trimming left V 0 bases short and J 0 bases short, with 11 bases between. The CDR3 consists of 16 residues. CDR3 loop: CASSVGGTTSTDTQYF. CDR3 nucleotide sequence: TGTGCCAGCAGCGTAGGAGGGACCACTAGCACAGATACGCAGTATTTT.

CDR3 in amino acids: CASSLDGRDKNIQYF. For the CDR3, the DNA is TGTGCCAGCAGCTTAGACGGGAGGGACAAAAACATTCAGTACTTC. The chain joins TRBV7-3 to TRBJ2-4; 8 positions match TRBD2. This CDR3 contains 15 residues. CDR1 and CDR2 (germline): SGHTA, FQGTGA. V shed 2 bases, J shed 3 bases, and the junction held 3 bases outside the gene matches.

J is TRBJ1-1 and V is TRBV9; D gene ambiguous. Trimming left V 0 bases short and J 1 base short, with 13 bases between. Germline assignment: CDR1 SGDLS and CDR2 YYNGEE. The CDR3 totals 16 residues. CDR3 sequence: CASSVGEAFQNTEAFF. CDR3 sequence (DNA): TGTGCCAGCAGCGTAGGGGAGGCCTTCCAGAACACTGAAGCTTTCTTT.

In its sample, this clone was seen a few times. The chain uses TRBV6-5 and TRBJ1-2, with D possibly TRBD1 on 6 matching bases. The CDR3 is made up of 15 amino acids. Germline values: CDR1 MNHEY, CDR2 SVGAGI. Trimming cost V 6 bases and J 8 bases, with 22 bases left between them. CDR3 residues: CASSYQQGPFGGYTF. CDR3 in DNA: TGTGCCAGCAGCTATCAACAGGGCCCCTTTGGGGGCTACACCTTC.

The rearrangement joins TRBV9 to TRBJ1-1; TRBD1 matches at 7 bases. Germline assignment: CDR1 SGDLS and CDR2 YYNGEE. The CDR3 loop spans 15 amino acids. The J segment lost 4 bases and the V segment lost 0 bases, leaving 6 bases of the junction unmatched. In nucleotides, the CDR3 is TGTGCCAGCAGCGTAGGAAACAGGGGTAGCACTGAAGCTTTCTTT. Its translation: CASSVGNRGSTEAFF.

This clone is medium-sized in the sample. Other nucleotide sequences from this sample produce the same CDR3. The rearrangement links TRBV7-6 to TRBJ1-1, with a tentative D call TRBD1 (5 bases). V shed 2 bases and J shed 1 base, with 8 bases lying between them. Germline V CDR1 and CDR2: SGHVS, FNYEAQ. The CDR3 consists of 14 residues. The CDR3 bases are TGTGCCAGCAGCTTAAGGGGACCGAACACTGAAGCTTTCTTT. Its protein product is CASSLRGPNTEAFF.

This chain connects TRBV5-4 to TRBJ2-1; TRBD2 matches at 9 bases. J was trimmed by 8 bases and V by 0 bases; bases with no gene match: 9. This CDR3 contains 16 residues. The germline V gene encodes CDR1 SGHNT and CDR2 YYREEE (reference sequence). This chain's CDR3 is CASSLGGSGSGHEQFF. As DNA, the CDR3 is TGTGCCAGCAGCTTGGGTGGTAGCGGGAGCGGCCATGAGCAGTTCTTC.

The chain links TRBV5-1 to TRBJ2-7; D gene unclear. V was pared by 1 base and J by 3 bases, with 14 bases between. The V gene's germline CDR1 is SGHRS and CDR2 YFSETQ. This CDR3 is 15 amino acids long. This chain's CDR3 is CASSLSLEDFYEQYF. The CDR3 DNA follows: TGCGCCAGCAGCTTGAGCCTGGAAGATTTCTACGAGCAGTACTTC.

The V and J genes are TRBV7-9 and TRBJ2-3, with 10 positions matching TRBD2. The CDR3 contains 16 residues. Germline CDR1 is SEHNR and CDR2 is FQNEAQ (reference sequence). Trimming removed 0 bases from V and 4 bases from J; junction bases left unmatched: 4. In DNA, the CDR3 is TGTGCCAGCAGCTTAGCTAGCGGGAGGAGCCCAGATACGCAGTATTTT. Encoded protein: CASSLASGRSPDTQYF.

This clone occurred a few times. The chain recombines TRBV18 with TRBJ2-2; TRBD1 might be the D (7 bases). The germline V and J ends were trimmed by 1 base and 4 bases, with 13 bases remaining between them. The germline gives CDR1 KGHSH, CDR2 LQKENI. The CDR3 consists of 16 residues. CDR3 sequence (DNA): TGTGCCAGCTCACCACGGTCAGGGGGGACCACCGGGGAGCTGTTTTTT. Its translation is CASSPRSGGTTGELFF.

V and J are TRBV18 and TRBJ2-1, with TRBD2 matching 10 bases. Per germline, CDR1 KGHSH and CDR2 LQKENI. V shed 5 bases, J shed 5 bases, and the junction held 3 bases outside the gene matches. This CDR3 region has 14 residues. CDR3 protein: CASSTSGDNNEQFF. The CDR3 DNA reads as TGTGCCAGCTCAACTAGCGGGGATAACAATGAGCAGTTCTTC.

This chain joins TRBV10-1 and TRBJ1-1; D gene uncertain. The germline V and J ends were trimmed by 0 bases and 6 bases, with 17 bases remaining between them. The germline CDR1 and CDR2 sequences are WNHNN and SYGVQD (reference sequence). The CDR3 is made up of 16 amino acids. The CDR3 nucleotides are TGCGCCAGCAGTGAGTCGATCCGCCAGCCGGGGTCTGAAGCTTTCTTT. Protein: CASSESIRQPGSEAFF.

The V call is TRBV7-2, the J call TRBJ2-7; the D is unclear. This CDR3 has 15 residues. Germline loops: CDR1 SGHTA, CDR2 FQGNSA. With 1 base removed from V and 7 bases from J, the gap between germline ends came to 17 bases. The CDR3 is CASSLDSQGLEEQYF. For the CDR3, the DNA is TGTGCCAGCAGCTTAGACTCCCAAGGTTTGGAGGAGCAGTACTTC. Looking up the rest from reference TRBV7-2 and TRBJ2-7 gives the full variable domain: GAGVSQSPSNKVTEKGKDVELRCDPISGHTALYWYRQSLGQGLEFLIYFQGNSAPDKSGLPSDRFSAERTGGSVSTLTIQRTQQEDSAVYLCASSLDSQGLEEQYFGPGTRLTVT.

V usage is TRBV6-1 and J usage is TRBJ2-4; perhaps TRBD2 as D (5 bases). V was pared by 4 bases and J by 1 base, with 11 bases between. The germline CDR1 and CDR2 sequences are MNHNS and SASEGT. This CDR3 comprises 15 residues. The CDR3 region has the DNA TGTGCCAGCAGTGCGACTTGGGAGGCCAAAAACATTCAGTACTTC. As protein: CASSATWEAKNIQYF.

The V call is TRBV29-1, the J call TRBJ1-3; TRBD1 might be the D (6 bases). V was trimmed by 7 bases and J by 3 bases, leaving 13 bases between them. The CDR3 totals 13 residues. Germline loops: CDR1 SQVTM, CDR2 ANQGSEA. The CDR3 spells CSAGGGGGNTIYF. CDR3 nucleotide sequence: TGCAGCGCTGGGGGGGGCGGTGGAAACACCATATATTTT.

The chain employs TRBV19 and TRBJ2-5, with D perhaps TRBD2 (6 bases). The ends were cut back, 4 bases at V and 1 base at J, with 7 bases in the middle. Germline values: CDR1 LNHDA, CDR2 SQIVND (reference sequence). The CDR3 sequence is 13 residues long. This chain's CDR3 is CASSSGAQETQYF. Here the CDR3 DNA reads TGTGCCAGTAGTAGCGGGGCCCAAGAGACCCAGTACTTC. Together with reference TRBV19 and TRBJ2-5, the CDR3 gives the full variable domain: DGGITQSPKYLFRKEGQNVTLSCEQNLNHDAMYWYRQDPGQGLRLIYYSQIVNDFQKGDIAEGYSVSREKKESFPLTVTSAQKNPTAFYLCASSSGAQETQYFGPGTRLLVL.

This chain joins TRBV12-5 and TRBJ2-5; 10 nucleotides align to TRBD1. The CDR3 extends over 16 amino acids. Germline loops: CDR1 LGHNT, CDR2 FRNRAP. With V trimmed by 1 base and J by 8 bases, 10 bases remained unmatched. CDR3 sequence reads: CASGLGGDRGFGTQYF. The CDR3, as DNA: TGTGCTAGTGGTTTGGGAGGGGACAGGGGATTTGGTACCCAGTACTTC.

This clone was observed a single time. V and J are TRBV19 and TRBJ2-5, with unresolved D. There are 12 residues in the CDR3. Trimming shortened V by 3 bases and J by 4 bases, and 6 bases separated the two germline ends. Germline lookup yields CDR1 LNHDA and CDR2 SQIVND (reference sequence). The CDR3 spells CASSISGETQYF. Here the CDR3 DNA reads TGTGCCAGTAGTATCTCTGGAGAGACCCAGTACTTC.